Following are 26 T cell receptor beta chains from one sample sequenced in a study of pediatric ulcerative colitis. Some clones are missing from TCRdb's copy, which holds only in-frame ones; the method was immunoSEQ multiplex PCR. The sample contains about 34,000 clones, 75% of which appear only once. One to two pinch biopsies were taken from the rectum during colonoscopy. The sample was gut tissue. These receptors were collected from a boy aged 5-17 years with severe ulcerative colitis.

The chain links TRBV13 to TRBJ2-2, with TRBD1 matching 11 bases. Germline V gene sequence: CDR1 PRHDT, CDR2 FYEKMQ (reference sequence). The CDR3 contains 19 residues. V was clipped by 4 bases and J by 6 bases; unmatched bases: 16. CDR3 protein: CASSSNGQGAGLRSGELFF. DNA for the CDR3: TGTGCCAGCAGCTCAAACGGACAGGGGGCTGGGTTGAGGTCCGGGGAGCTGTTTTTT.

The J gene is TRBJ1-4, the V gene TRBV11-2; D unresolved. Trimming pared 2 bases from V and 8 bases from J, leaving 6 bases between. CDR3 length equals 12 residues. CDR1 SGHAT and CDR2 FQNNGV come from the germline V gene. The CDR3 sequence: CASSLLSEKLFF. For the CDR3, the DNA is TGTGCCAGCAGCTTATTGAGCGAAAAACTGTTTTTT. The full variable domain, with the rest looked up from reference TRBV11-2 and TRBJ1-4, is EAGVAQSPRYKIIEKRQSVAFWCNPISGHATLYWYQQILGQGPKLLIQFQNNGVVDDSQLPKDRFSAERLKGVDSTLKIQPAKLEDSAVYLCASSLLSEKLFFGSGTQLSVL.

V is TRBV19 and J is TRBJ1-1, with TRBD1 as a possible D gene (5 bases). This CDR3 comprises 12 residues. The germline CDR1 and CDR2 sequences are LNHDA and SQIVND (reference sequence). V was pared by 6 bases and J by 1 base, with 6 bases between. The CDR3 reads CASRGGNTEAFF. The CDR3 DNA follows: TGTGCCAGTAGGGGGGGGAACACTGAAGCTTTCTTT. The variable domain in full, with the rest retrieved from reference TRBV19 and TRBJ1-1, is DGGITQSPKYLFRKEGQNVTLSCEQNLNHDAMYWYRQDPGQGLRLIYYSQIVNDFQKGDIAEGYSVSREKKESFPLTVTSAQKNPTAFYLCASRGGNTEAFFGQGTRLTVV.

The V and J genes are TRBV21-1 and TRBJ1-3; the table's D gene call, TRBD1, was not cross checked with the DNA. TRBV21-1 has pseudogene status. The CDR3 runs to 18 residues. The CDR3 spells CASPGTGSKLSSGNTIYF. CDR3 nucleotides: TGTGCCAGCCCTGGGACAGGGAGTAAACTTTCCTCTGGAAACACCATATATTTT.

The chain recombines TRBV6-9 with TRBJ2-7; the D gene is possibly TRBD1 (6 bases). V was clipped by 8 bases and J by 3 bases, with 20 bases between them. This CDR3 has 15 residues. The germline CDR1 and CDR2 sequences are MNHGY and SVAAGI. CDR3 DNA sequence: TGTGCCAGCGCCCACAACACGGCCAGGGGCTACGAGCAGTACTTC. Its protein is CASAHNTARGYEQYF.

This clone was picked up one time. This chain joins TRBV6-6 and TRBJ2-3; possible D gene TRBD2, 5 bases. Germline loops: CDR1 MNHNY, CDR2 SVGAGI (reference sequence). This CDR3 spans 15 amino acids. Trimming shortened V by 6 bases and J by 5 bases, and 18 bases separated the two germline ends. CDR3 coding DNA: TGTGCCAGCAGCTACGACTATACGGGGAGAGATACGCAGTATTTT. Translated, it gives CASSYDYTGRDTQYF.

This clone was seen just once. The J gene is TRBJ2-6, the V gene TRBV12-5; D not certain. The CDR3 spans 17 residues. Trimming pared 3 bases from V and 0 bases from J, leaving 12 bases between. Germline assignment: CDR1 LGHNT and CDR2 FRNRAP. The CDR3 is CASGFPTTNSGANVLTF. The CDR3 DNA sequence: TGTGCTAGTGGTTTCCCGACAACCAACTCTGGGGCCAACGTCCTGACTTTC. Filled out from reference TRBV12-5 and TRBJ2-6, the complete variable domain reads DARVTQTPRHKVTEMGQEVTMRCQPILGHNTVFWYRQTMMQGLELLAYFRNRAPLDDSGMPKDRFSAEMPDATLATLKIQPSEPRDSAVYFCASGFPTTNSGANVLTFGAGSRLTVL.

This clone was seen a handful of times. This chain uses TRBV2 with TRBJ2-7, with D possibly being TRBD2 (6 bases). Germline CDR1 reads SNHLY; CDR2 reads FYNNEI. Trimming removed 1 base from V and 3 bases from J, with 16 bases in between. CDR3 length equals 16 residues. CDR3 sequence reads: CASSEGRESGLYEQYF. The CDR3 nucleotides are TGTGCCAGCAGTGAAGGGAGGGAATCTGGCCTCTACGAGCAGTACTTC.

The chain has TRBV4-1 and TRBJ2-5; no definite D call. The CDR3 has 16 residues. The V end lost 1 base, the J end lost 3 bases, and 15 bases lay between the germline ends. CDR1 MGHRA and CDR2 YSYEKL come from the germline V gene. The CDR3 loop is CASSQAGSGLKETQYF. The CDR3 region has the DNA TGCGCCAGCAGCCAAGCCGGATCTGGGCTAAAAGAGACCCAGTACTTC.

The chain joins TRBV6-5 to TRBJ1-4; a possible D gene is TRBD1 (6 bases). Looked up from germline, CDR1 is MNHEY and CDR2 is SVGAGI. Trimming took off 6 bases at V and 1 base at J, with 12 bases between the two ends. The CDR3 loop spans 15 amino acids. The CDR3 here is CASRTQGVTNEKLFF. In DNA, the CDR3 is TGTGCCAGCAGAACACAGGGTGTAACTAATGAAAAACTGTTTTTT.

The V gene is TRBV4-1, the J gene TRBJ1-1; D ambiguous. Germline V gene sequence: CDR1 MGHRA, CDR2 YSYEKL. The CDR3 consists of 16 residues. Trimming removed 3 bases from V and 4 bases from J, with 18 bases in between. CDR3 sequence reads: CASSQLTRTPRTEAFF. The CDR3 region has the DNA TGCGCCAGCAGCCAGCTTACAAGGACCCCCCGCACTGAAGCTTTCTTT.

V usage is TRBV6-5 and J usage is TRBJ1-2; tentatively, D is TRBD1 (6 bases). The ends were cut back, 4 bases at V and 8 bases at J, with 8 bases in the middle. The CDR3 consists of 11 residues. CDR1 MNHEY and CDR2 SVGAGI come from the germline V gene. CDR3 in amino acids: CASSSGGGYTF. CDR3 nucleotides: TGTGCCAGCAGTTCCGGGGGCGGCTACACCTTC.

This chain joins TRBV7-8 and TRBJ1-4; TRBD1 is a possible D gene (6 bases). Germline V gene sequence: CDR1 SGHVS, CDR2 FQNEAQ. Deletions cut 5 bases from V and 7 bases from J, with 17 bases between. CDR3 length: 15 residues. The CDR3 region is CASSQDGGPVEKLFF. As DNA, the CDR3 is TGTGCCAGCAGCCAGGATGGGGGGCCGGTTGAAAAACTGTTTTTT.

The rearrangement links TRBV6-4 to TRBJ1-5; D possibly corresponds to TRBD1 (5 bases). The V and J ends lost 2 bases and 6 bases respectively, with 11 bases between them. This CDR3 comprises 14 residues. Germline values: CDR1 MRHNA, CDR2 SNTAGT. The CDR3 region is CASSDRVGGQPQHF. The CDR3 region has the DNA TGTGCCAGCAGTGACAGGGTTGGGGGTCAGCCCCAGCATTTT.

The chain has TRBV9 and TRBJ2-7, with D maybe TRBD2 (5 bases). Between the trimmed V and J ends, which lost 0 bases and 2 bases, there was a span of 9 bases. Germline V gene lookup returns CDR1 SGDLS and CDR2 YYNGEE. CDR3 length: 14 residues. The CDR3 coding sequence is TGTGCCAGCAGCGTAGACGGGGAAACCTACGAGCAGTACTTC. It yields the protein CASSVDGETYEQYF.

The J gene is TRBJ2-4, the V gene TRBV7-3; 7 bases map to TRBD1. Germline CDR1 reads SGHTA; CDR2 reads FQGTGA. V shed 4 bases, J shed 6 bases, and the junction held 12 bases outside the gene matches. This CDR3 spans 16 amino acids. The CDR3 spells CASSSTPGQVINIQYF. CDR3 sequence (DNA): TGTGCCAGCAGCTCCACCCCCGGACAGGTAATAAACATTCAGTACTTC. Looking up the rest from reference TRBV7-3 and TRBJ2-4 gives the full variable domain: GAGVSQTPSNKVTEKGKYVELRCDPISGHTALYWYRQSLGQGPEFLIYFQGTGAADDSGLPNDRFFAVRPEGSVSTLKIQRTERGDSAVYLCASSSTPGQVINIQYFGAGTRLSVL.

This clone was detected only a few times. The chain carries TRBV19 and TRBJ1-4; D call uncertain. V was shortened by 6 bases and J by 7 bases, with 9 bases between the two germline ends. CDR1 is LNHDA and CDR2 is SQIVND in the germline V gene (reference sequence). There are 12 residues in the CDR3. The DNA of the CDR3 is TGTGCCAGTAGGAATACGGTTGAAAAACTGTTTTTT. Translated, it gives CASRNTVEKLFF.

This clone was picked up a small number of times. A read error may produce the germline difference seen at one junction end. J is TRBJ2-7 and V is TRBV7-9; 7 bases are a match to TRBD2. The CDR3 runs 15 residues. Germline CDR1 and CDR2: SEHNR and FQNEAQ (reference sequence). CDR3 amino acids: CASSLAAGGSYEQYF. The CDR3 DNA follows: TGTGCCAGCAGCCTAGCGGCCGGGGGGTCCTACGAGCAGTACTTC.

This clone came up a few times. V usage is TRBV7-2 and J usage is TRBJ2-3; D not resolved. The germline V and J ends were trimmed by 6 bases and 4 bases, with 14 bases remaining between them. CDR1 is SGHTA and CDR2 is FQGNSA in the germline V gene. CDR3 length equals 14 residues. CDR3 sequence reads: CASRTMTYADTQYF. CDR3 bases: TGTGCCAGCAGAACGATGACATATGCAGATACGCAGTATTTT.

The V and J genes are TRBV7-9 and TRBJ2-3; a weak D match, TRBD2 (7 bases). V lost 5 bases and J 6 bases, leaving 15 bases between the germline ends. The CDR3 is made up of 14 amino acids. In germline, CDR1 is SEHNR, CDR2 FQNEAQ (reference sequence). CDR3 region: CASSPSGGGDTQYF. CDR3 bases: TGTGCCAGCAGCCCTAGTGGGGGGGGCGATACGCAGTATTTT.

This sequence joins TRBV28 and TRBJ2-5; D uncertain. Germline V lookup: CDR1 MDHEN, CDR2 SYDVKM. The CDR3 is 12 residues long. The ends were cut back, 6 bases at V and 1 base at J, with 6 bases in the middle. The CDR3 region is CASSLPQETQYF. CDR3 sequence (DNA): TGTGCCAGCAGCCTACCCCAAGAGACCCAGTACTTC. The entire variable domain, with the rest obtained from reference TRBV28 and TRBJ2-5, is as follows: DVKVTQSSRYLVKRTGEKVFLECVQDMDHENMFWYRQDPGLGLRLIYFSYDVKMKEKGDIPEGYSVSREKKERFSLILESASTNQTSMYLCASSLPQETQYFGPGTRLLVL.

The chain is built from TRBV4-1 and TRBJ1-2, with D tentatively TRBD1 (5 bases). The V gene lost 0 bases and the J gene lost 8 bases, with 16 bases spanning the gap. This CDR3 has 15 residues. The germline V gene has CDR1 MGHRA and CDR2 YSYEKL. CDR3 nucleotides: TGCGCCAGCAGCCAAGATTTTGGAGGGGCTAAGGGCTACACCTTC. Translating gives CASSQDFGGAKGYTF.

CDR3 region: CSAREREKLFF. CDR3 coding DNA: TGCAGTGCTAGAGAACGTGAAAAACTGTTTTTT. The chain is built from TRBV20-1 and TRBJ1-4, with D unclear. V dropped 0 bases and J dropped 7 bases, with 3 bases sitting between them. From germline, CDR1 is DFQATT and CDR2 SNEGSKA (reference sequence). CDR3 length: 11 residues.

The chain joins TRBV7-9 to TRBJ2-5, with 7 bases fitting TRBD1. The CDR3 consists of 15 residues. Germline V gene sequence: CDR1 SEHNR, CDR2 FQNEAQ (reference sequence). The trim removed 1 base at V and 1 base at J, leaving 3 bases unmatched. The CDR3 spells CASSLDRDSQETQYF. CDR3 in DNA: TGTGCCAGCAGCTTAGACCGGGACAGCCAAGAGACCCAGTACTTC.

The rearrangement links TRBV29-1 to TRBJ1-3; the D gene is possibly TRBD1 (5 bases). Trimming cost V 3 bases and J 6 bases, with 12 bases left between them. Germline V CDR1 and CDR2: SQVTM, ANQGSEA. The CDR3 covers 13 residues. The CDR3 sequence is CSVEAGYANTIYF. The CDR3 DNA reads TGCAGCGTTGAGGCAGGGTATGCAAACACCATATATTTT.

The CDR3 DNA reads TGTGCCAGCAGTGAAGGGCTAGCGGGGGGGTTCTACGAGCAGTACTTC. It specifies CASSEGLAGGFYEQYF. The chain employs TRBV2 and TRBJ2-7; 12 bases map to TRBD2. From germline, CDR1 is SNHLY and CDR2 FYNNEI. The junction had 4 bases not matched to a gene; V was cut back by 1 base and J by 3 bases. CDR3 size: 16 residues. Complete variable domain (other parts from reference TRBV2 and TRBJ2-7): EPEVTQTPSHQVTQMGQEVILRCVPISNHLYFYWYRQILGQKVEFLVSFYNNEISEKSEIFDDQFSVERPDGSNFTLKIRSTKLEDSAMYFCASSEGLAGGFYEQYFGPGTRLTVT.